The 3 T cell receptor beta chains reported below all come from one sample, sequenced in a study of blood T cell repertoires in COVID-19 (dated by TCRdb to about 2020). The library was built by means of the immunoSEQ multiplex PCR assay. This immuneACCESS table, as held by TCRdb, lists in-frame sequences with V and J called but not all clones. Of the missing ones, under half trace to an unresolved V gene in checked studies; the others have no known cause. The sample includes about 250,000 clones, with approximately 90% observed a single time. About 6.3% of the sample goes to the ten largest clones. Sequenced material: PBMCs or T cells enriched from blood (not recorded which). These TCRs come from a woman aged 25 to 45 with acute COVID-19.

The chain carries TRBV29-1 and TRBJ2-5; the D gene is possibly TRBD1 (6 bases). Trimming took 6 bases from V and 2 from J, leaving 10 bases between them. Germline CDR1 is SQVTM and CDR2 is ANQGSEA. The CDR3 length is 12 residues. CDR3 sequence (DNA): TGCAGCGTCGACCAGGGGCAAGAGACCCAGTACTTC. Its protein is CSVDQGQETQYF.

This sequence joins TRBV5-4 and TRBJ2-1; TRBD1 matches at 9 bases. Losses at the gene ends were 6 bases for V and 9 bases for J; bases not matched to a gene: 7. CDR1 and CDR2 (germline): SGHNT, YYREEE (reference sequence). The CDR3 covers 13 residues. CDR3: CASIPQGASEQFF. The CDR3 DNA reads TGTGCCAGCATCCCACAGGGGGCGTCTGAGCAGTTCTTC.

The chain uses TRBV5-5 and TRBJ1-5; possible D gene TRBD1, 6 bases. Germline V gene data show CDR1 as SGHKS and CDR2 as YYEKEE (reference sequence). The CDR3 is 14 amino acids. The V end lost 4 bases, the J end lost 6 bases, and 14 bases lay between the germline ends. This CDR3 reads CASSPLTGIQPQHF. The CDR3 DNA reads TGTGCCAGCAGCCCACTTACAGGGATTCAGCCCCAGCATTTT.